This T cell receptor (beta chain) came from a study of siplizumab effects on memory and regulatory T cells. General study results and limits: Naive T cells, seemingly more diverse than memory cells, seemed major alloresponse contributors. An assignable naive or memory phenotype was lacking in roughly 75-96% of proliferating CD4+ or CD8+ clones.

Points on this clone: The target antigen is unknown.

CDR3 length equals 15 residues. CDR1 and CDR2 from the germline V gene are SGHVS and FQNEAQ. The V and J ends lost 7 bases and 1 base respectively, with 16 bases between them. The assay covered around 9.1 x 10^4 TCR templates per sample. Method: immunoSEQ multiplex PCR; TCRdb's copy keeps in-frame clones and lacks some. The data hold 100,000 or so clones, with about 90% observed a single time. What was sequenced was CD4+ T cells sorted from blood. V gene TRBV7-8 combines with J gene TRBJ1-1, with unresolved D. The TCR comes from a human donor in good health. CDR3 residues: CASTAMQARNTEAFF. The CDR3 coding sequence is TGTGCCAGCACGGCGATGCAGGCGAGGAACACTGAAGCTTTCTTT.